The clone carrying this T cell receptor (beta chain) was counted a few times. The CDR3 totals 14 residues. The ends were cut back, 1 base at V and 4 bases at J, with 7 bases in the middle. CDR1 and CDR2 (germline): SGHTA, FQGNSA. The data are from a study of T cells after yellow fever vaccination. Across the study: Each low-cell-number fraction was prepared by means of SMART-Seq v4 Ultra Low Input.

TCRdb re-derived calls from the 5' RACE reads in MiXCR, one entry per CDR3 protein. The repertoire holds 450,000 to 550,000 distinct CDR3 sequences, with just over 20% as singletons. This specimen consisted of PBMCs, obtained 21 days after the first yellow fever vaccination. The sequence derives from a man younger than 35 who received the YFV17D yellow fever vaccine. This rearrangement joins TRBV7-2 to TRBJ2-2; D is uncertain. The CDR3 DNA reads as TGTGCCAGCAGCTTAGAGCCGACCACCGGGGAGCTGTTTTTT. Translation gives CASSLEPTTGELFF.